Each of the 5 T cell receptor beta chains below was sequenced from the same sample in a study of OX40 agonist ivuxolimab in advanced cancers. Clones were read by immunoSEQ multiplex PCR, and TCRdb kept only the in-frame ones, dropping some. The repertoire holds approximately 67,000 clones, about 89% seen once, with 2% to 2.5% in the top ten. Sequences were derived from CD4+ or CD8+ T cells sorted from blood, sampled in a trial of the OX40 agonist ivuxolimab. Receptors were obtained from an adult with an advanced solid tumor such as melanoma, head and neck, liver or kidney cancer.

This clone was counted once. The gene calls are TRBV6-6 and TRBJ2-2; D is unresolved. This CDR3 contains 13 residues. Germline V gene lookup returns CDR1 MNHNY and CDR2 SVGAGI (reference sequence). V was clipped by 4 bases and J by 2 bases, with 5 bases between them. The DNA of the CDR3 is TGTGCCAGCAGTTCCATCAACACCGGGGAGCTGTTTTTT. It yields the protein CASSSINTGELFF.

A single count supports this clone. One junction end does not reproduce the germline sequence, and a read error may be involved. The gene calls are TRBV2 and TRBJ1-2, with unresolved D. CDR1 and CDR2 (germline): SNHLY, FYNNEI. The CDR3 is made up of 11 amino acids. The CDR3, as DNA: TGTGCCAGCAGGCCTAATTATGGCTACACCTTC. As protein: CASRPNYGYTF.

V and J are TRBV7-2 and TRBJ2-7; 7 nucleotides match TRBD1. The CDR3 runs 14 residues. V was clipped by 5 bases and J by 2 bases; unmatched bases: 6. Germline loops: CDR1 SGHTA, CDR2 FQGNSA. As DNA, the CDR3 is TGTGCCAGCAGCCCAAGACAGGGACCCTACGAGCAGTACTTC. It specifies CASSPRQGPYEQYF.

The genes are TRBV12-2 and TRBJ2-1; the table's D call TRBD1 went unverified against the DNA. TRBV12-2 is labeled a pseudogene. The CDR3 runs 14 residues. The CDR3 protein is CASRPPGQYNEQFF. In DNA, the CDR3 is TGTGCAAGTCGCCCTCCGGGACAGTACAATGAGCAGTTCTTC.

This clone was seen just once. DNA for the CDR3: TGTGCCAGCAGTACCTGGGACAATGAGCAGTTCTTC. This encodes CASSTWDNEQFF. V gene TRBV27 combines with J gene TRBJ2-1; no firm D call. Germline values: CDR1 MNHEY, CDR2 SMNVEV (reference sequence). The CDR3 length is 12 residues. Trimming pared 5 bases from V and 5 bases from J, leaving 7 bases between.